The rows below give T cell receptor beta chains drawn from one sample of a study of blood T cell repertoires in COVID-19. The method was immunoSEQ multiplex PCR; TCRdb's version includes in-frame clones alone and lacks a portion of them. The sample carries roughly 200,000 clones, roughly 85% recorded once. The sample taken for sequencing was peripheral blood. The receptors were sampled from a human donor with active or convalescent COVID-19. The donor label of this sample is uncertain. CDR3s include the opening cysteine and the closing phenylalanine or tryptophan. D genes are given only for firm matches. Only part of the rows carry a size: once, few, many, or a class if the clone is expanded.

- TRBJ1-2 TRBV5-4 - CASSQGIANYGYTF TGTGCCAGCAGCCAGGGTATAGCTAACTATGGCTACACCTTC
- TRBJ1-2 TRBV29-1 TRBD1 CSVDPGTGGVDYGYTF TGCAGCGTGGACCCCGGGACAGGGGGCGTCGACTATGGCTACACCTTC
- TRBJ1-1 TRBV3-1/TRBV3-2 - CASSPLWTESRAFF TGTGCCAGCAGCCCTCTGTGGACAGAGAGCAGAGCTTTCTTT
once TRBJ1-2 TRBV2 TRBD1 CASSEQGANYGYTF TGTGCCAGCAGTGAACAGGGGGCGAACTATGGCTACACCTTC
- TRBJ1-3 TRBV6-5 TRBD1 CASSSGGFRNTIYF TGTGCCAGCAGCTCAGGGGGATTTAGAAACACCATATATTTT
- TRBJ2-7 TRBV13 - CASSLRDSLQQYF TGTGCCAGCAGCCTAAGGGACTCCCTCCAGCAGTACTTC
once TRBJ2-5 TRBV7-3 - CASSKVGGETQYF TGTGCCAGCAGCAAAGTCGGGGGAGAGACCCAGTACTTC
- TRBJ2-1 TRBV10-3 TRBD2 CAIAGESYNEQFF TGTGCCATAGCGGGGGAATCCTACAATGAGCAGTTCTTC
once TRBJ1-2 TRBV7-9 - CASSSTGNYGYTF TGTGCCAGCAGCTCCACAGGGAACTATGGCTACACCTTC
- TRBJ2-2 TRBV7-2 TRBD1 CASSPYFAGQGLPGELFF TGTGCCAGCAGCCCTTATTTCGCGGGACAGGGCCTTCCCGGGGAGCTGTTTTTT
few TRBJ2-7 TRBV24-1 - CATSDGGTYEQYF TGTGCCACCAGTGACGGCGGGACCTACGAGCAGTACTTC
- TRBJ1-1 TRBV30 - CAWTIGDTEAFF TGTGCTTGGACCATCGGGGACACTGAAGCTTTCTTT
once TRBJ1-2 TRBV9 - CASSPGGNGYTF TGTGCCAGCAGCCCCGGGGGGAACGGCTACACCTTC
- TRBJ2-3 TRBV11-3 - CASSLTEPDTQYF TGTGCCAGCAGCTTAACGGAGCCGGATACGCAGTATTTT
- TRBJ1-3 TRBV5-1 - CASSFQGPSSGNTIYF TGCGCCAGCAGCTTCCAGGGCCCGAGCTCTGGAAACACCATATATTTT
- TRBJ1-2 TRBV11-2 TRBD1 CASSFPGQGRGYTF TGTGCCAGCAGCTTCCCGGGACAGGGGAGAGGTTACACCTTC
- TRBJ2-5 TRBV24-1 - CATSDPRAGTQYF TGTGCCACCAGTGATCCCCGAGCCGGGACCCAGTACTTC
- TRBJ2-3 TRBV5-6 - CASSGAEGLTDTQYF TGTGCCAGCAGCGGAGCGGAGGGCCTCACAGATACGCAGTATTTT
- TRBJ2-3 TRBV9 TRBD2 CASSVVAGAADTQYF TGTGCCAGCAGCGTAGTAGCGGGAGCTGCGGATACGCAGTATTTT
few TRBJ1-5 TRBV30 TRBD1 CAWARDRNQPQHF TGTGCCTGGGCCCGGGACAGAAATCAGCCCCAGCATTTT
- TRBJ2-3 TRBV29-1 TRBD2 CSVELEDSLTSGTLTDTQYF TGCAGCGTTGAACTAGAGGACAGCCTAACTAGCGGGACCCTCACAGATACGCAGTATTTT
once TRBJ1-1 TRBV6-5 - CASSYSTGMNTEAFF TGTGCCAGCAGTTACTCGACAGGTATGAACACTGAAGCTTTCTTT
- TRBJ2-7 TRBV30 TRBD1 CAAWRQGGEQYF TGTGCCGCATGGCGACAGGGCGGCGAGCAGTACTTC
- TRBJ2-7 TRBV27 TRBD2 CASRGSGSSSYEQYF TGTGCCAGCAGGGGTAGCGGGAGCAGCTCCTACGAGCAGTACTTC
- TRBJ1-2 TRBV7-2 - CASSDVLRGTF TGTGCCAGCAGCGACGTGCTGCGGGGAACCTTC
- TRBJ1-1 TRBV6-5 TRBD1 CASSRTGGGWTEAFF TGTGCCAGCAGCAGGACAGGGGGCGGTTGGACTGAAGCTTTCTTT
- TRBJ2-5 TRBV10-3 - CAISEPSPSEETQYF TGTGCCATCAGTGAGCCTTCGCCTAGCGAAGAGACCCAGTACTTC
- TRBJ1-1 TRBV7-2 TRBD1 CASSPRQGAGTEAFF TGTGCCAGCAGCCCAAGACAGGGGGCAGGGACTGAAGCTTTCTTT
- TRBJ2-3 TRBV27 - CASSYKQGDTQYF TGTGCCAGCAGTTATAAACAGGGTGATACGCAGTATTTT
- TRBJ1-6 TRBV18 - CASSPRFPSESPLHF TGTGCCAGCTCACCACGGTTCCCTTCCGAGTCACCCCTCCACTTT
- TRBJ2-3 TRBV7-6 - CASSLGVDPLGSTDTQYF TGTGCCAGCAGCTTAGGGGTGGATCCCCTCGGGAGCACAGATACGCAGTATTTT
- TRBJ2-3 TRBV27 - CASSFAQQSTDTQYF TGTGCCAGCAGTTTCGCCCAACAAAGCACAGATACGCAGTATTTT
- TRBJ1-1 TRBV5-1 - CASSFTNTEAFF TGCGCCAGCAGCTTTACAAACACTGAAGCTTTCTTT
- TRBJ2-1 TRBV2 TRBD2 CASSQTSGAHNEQFF TGTGCCAGCAGTCAGACTAGCGGGGCCCACAATGAGCAGTTCTTC
- TRBJ2-2 TRBV5-4 - CASSLEPSVKNTGELFF TGTGCCAGCAGCTTGGAACCCAGCGTGAAGAACACCGGGGAGCTGTTTTTT
- TRBJ2-1 TRBV28 - CASRRPEAYNEQFF TGTGCCAGCCGAAGACCCGAAGCGTACAATGAGCAGTTCTTC
few TRBJ1-2 TRBV4-1 - CASSQTQGRSSNYGYTF TGCGCCAGCAGCCAAACACAGGGTAGGAGTTCTAACTATGGCTACACCTTC
- TRBJ1-5 TRBV6-2/TRBV6-3 TRBD1 CASSYLDRANQPQHF TGTGCCAGCAGTTACTTAGACAGGGCTAATCAGCCCCAGCATTTT
- TRBJ1-5 TRBV28 TRBD1 CASSLGQVANQPQHF TGTGCCAGCAGTTTGGGACAGGTCGCCAATCAGCCCCAGCATTTT
- TRBJ2-7 TRBV19 TRBD2 CASWTSGAHEQYF TGTGCCAGTTGGACTAGCGGGGCCCACGAGCAGTACTTC
- TRBJ2-3 TRBV7-2 - CASRSPLTDTQYF TGTGCCAGCAGGTCCCCACTCACAGATACGCAGTATTTT
- TRBJ2-2 TRBV12-3/TRBV12-4 TRBD2 CASTTRGGLRSF TGTGCCAGCACCACCCGGGGGGGACTTCGGAGTTTT
once TRBJ2-3 TRBV9 TRBD2 CASSVVRRGGGPDTQYF TGTGCCAGCAGCGTAGTGCGTCGTGGCGGGGGTCCAGATACGCAGTATTTT
- TRBJ1-2 TRBV30 TRBD1 CAWSPGTAGGGYTF TGTGCCTGGAGTCCAGGGACAGCGGGCGGGGGCTACACCTTC
- TRBJ1-2 TRBV30 - CAWSVRGGGSYTF TGTGCCTGGAGTGTACGGGGGGGCGGTAGCTACACCTTC
- TRBJ2-4 TRBV4-1 - CASSPFTGLDIQYF TGCGCCAGCAGCCCTTTTACAGGGCTAGACATTCAGTACTTC
once TRBJ2-1 TRBV11-1 - CASSLGVFSYNEQFF TGTGCCAGCAGCTTAGGTGTATTCTCCTACAATGAGCAGTTCTTC
- TRBJ2-7 TRBV29-1 - CSVHGLGVYEQYF TGCAGCGTTCACGGTCTAGGGGTCTACGAGCAGTACTTC
- TRBJ1-2 TRBV5-1 TRBD1 CASSLEGQNYGYTF TGCGCCAGCAGCTTGGAGGGACAGAACTATGGCTACACCTTC
once TRBJ1-1 TRBV6-6 TRBD1 CASRATGPPPFF TGTGCCAGCAGAGCGACAGGGCCACCCCCTTTTTTT
- TRBJ2-7 TRBV11-3 - CASSLRGTGLVIYEQYF TGTGCCAGCAGCCTAAGGGGTACAGGGCTAGTTATCTACGAGCAGTACTTC
- TRBJ1-4 TRBV6-6 TRBD1 CASRDRGTGVEKLFF TGTGCCAGCCGGGACCGGGGGACAGGGGTTGAAAAACTGTTTTTT
- TRBJ2-1 TRBV5-1 TRBD2 CASSSSGGTYNEQFF TGCGCCAGCAGCTCATCGGGGGGGACCTACAATGAGCAGTTCTTC
- TRBJ2-7 TRBV6-5 TRBD1 CASSAGTGGYEQYF TGTGCCAGCAGCGCCGGGACAGGGGGCTACGAGCAGTACTTC
- TRBJ2-5 TRBV4-2 - CASSHNQRGETQYF TGTGCCAGCAGCCATAATCAGCGAGGCGAGACCCAGTACTTC
- TRBJ1-2 TRBV2 TRBD1 CASSTGANYGYTF TGTGCCAGCTCAACAGGGGCTAACTATGGCTACACCTTC
- TRBJ2-1 TRBV7-2 - CASSLAYPGGLRLNEQFF TGTGCCAGCAGCTTAGCGTACCCGGGGGGCCTTAGACTCAATGAGCAGTTCTTC